The clone carrying this TCR beta chain appeared many times. Trimming pared 2 bases from V and 5 bases from J, leaving 24 bases between. The length of the CDR3 is 18 residues. CDR1 and CDR2 from the germline V gene are SGHAT and FQNNGV. In building TCR beta libraries, iRepertoire HTBI primers were used together with Arm-PCR of CDR3 regions. One entry per CDR3 protein results from TCRdb running MiXCR on the multiplex PCR reads. The sample consists of 400,000 to 500,000 distinct CDR3 sequences, 16% of them appearing once. The entry originates in a study of regulatory T cells in long-lasting Graves disease. Study in general: Recently diagnosed Graves' patients had received antithyroid drugs for under 3 months.

Specified time point: newly diagnosed GD, antithyroid drugs for less than 3 months. RNA isolated from PBMCs was used to make the TCR library. The guidelines of the American Thyroid Association were the basis for diagnosing Graves' disease. These data also featured in a second study, about T cells in Graves' hyperthyroidism and ophthalmopathy.

This chain uses TRBV11-2 with TRBJ2-5; perhaps D is TRBD1 or TRBD2 (6 bases each). This clonotype was obtained from a woman aged 25-40 years with Graves disease. The starting material was peripheral blood mononuclear cells (PBMCs), obtained at new diagnosis, from a patient treated with antithyroid drugs. The CDR3 sequence is CASSLLAVQGPRVETQYF. The CDR3 region has the DNA TGTGCCAGCAGCTTATTAGCGGTACAGGGACCAAGGGTTGAGACCCAGTACTTC.